A single sample gave rise to the 24 T cell receptor beta chains below, sequenced in a study of regulatory T cells in long-lasting Graves disease. Described time point: newly diagnosed GD, antithyroid drugs for less than 3 months. RNA extracted from PBMCs served as the sequencing template. CDR3-region Arm-PCR and iRepertoire HTBI primers produced the TCR beta libraries. TCRdb itself ran the multiplex PCR reads through MiXCR, one entry per CDR3 protein. Among hundreds of thousands of distinct CDR3 sequences listed, 16% were seen once. These data were also filed under a second study, of T cells in Graves' hyperthyroidism and ophthalmopathy.

The sample here was peripheral blood mononuclear cells (PBMCs), taken at new diagnosis, from a patient treated with antithyroid drugs. Receptors originate from a woman in her thirties with Graves disease.

Remarks on this clonotype: The junction departs from the called germline gene at one end, perhaps through a read error. The chain uses TRBV28 and TRBJ2-4; D may be TRBD2 (6 bases). Germline V CDR1 and CDR2: MDHEN, SYDVKM. The CDR3 runs 15 residues. CDR3 bases: TGTGCCAGCAGTTTAGGGGGGTCAGCCAGAAACATTCAGTACTTC. This sequence encodes CASSLGGSARNIQYF.

This clonotype was detected ten times or more. V and J are TRBV7-2 and TRBJ2-7, with a weak D call TRBD2 (6 bases). The CDR3 is 17 residues long. From germline, CDR1 is SGHTA and CDR2 FQGNSA. The V end lost 1 base, the J end lost 0 bases, and 16 bases lay between the germline ends. The chain's CDR3 is CASSLVGTGTFSYEQYF. The CDR3 DNA reads as TGTGCCAGCAGCTTAGTCGGTACCGGGACTTTCTCCTACGAGCAGTACTTC. Looking up the rest from reference TRBV7-2 and TRBJ2-7 gives the full variable domain: GAGVSQSPSNKVTEKGKDVELRCDPISGHTALYWYRQSLGQGLEFLIYFQGNSAPDKSGLPSDRFSAERTGGSVSTLTIQRTQQEDSAVYLCASSLVGTGTFSYEQYFGPGTRLTVT.

This clonotype was picked up many times. The V call is TRBV20-1, the J call TRBJ2-1; D unclear. V was clipped by 3 bases and J by 8 bases, with 11 bases between them. The V gene's germline CDR1 is DFQATT and CDR2 SNEGSKA (reference sequence). This CDR3 is 12 amino acids long. The CDR3 DNA is TGCAGTGCTAGGAGGCAGTTCGATGAGCAGTTCTTC. It encodes CSARRQFDEQFF.

The chain has TRBV29-1 and TRBJ2-3; no firm D call. The CDR3 has 14 residues. In germline, CDR1 is SQVTM, CDR2 ANQGSEA. The V and J ends lost 2 bases and 3 bases respectively, with 12 bases between them. As DNA, the CDR3 is TGCAGCGTTGAAAGTCCAAGTCGAACAGATACGCAGTATTTT. This codes for CSVESPSRTDTQYF.

This clonotype was found many times. The chain links TRBV7-2 to TRBJ2-1, with 10 nucleotides matching TRBD2. With V trimmed by 1 base and J by 8 bases, 5 bases remained unmatched. Germline-derived CDR1 and CDR2 are SGHTA and FQGNSA. The CDR3 has 15 residues. The CDR3 reads CASSLVSGRAYEQFF. DNA of the CDR3: TGTGCCAGCAGCTTAGTCAGCGGGAGGGCCTATGAGCAGTTCTTC.

In its sample, this clonotype was seen many times. The chain carries TRBV28 and TRBJ2-7; 11 positions agree with TRBD2. Trimming at V came to 2 bases and at J to 2 bases, leaving 8 bases not matched to a gene. The CDR3 has 17 residues. Germline loops: CDR1 MDHEN, CDR2 SYDVKM. The CDR3 spells CASSLPRGSGRAYEQYF. The CDR3 nucleotides read TGTGCCAGCAGTTTACCCCGGGGTAGCGGGAGGGCCTACGAGCAGTACTTC.

This clonotype has just a few counts. This clone may be a read error of a much larger clone one base away. The rearrangement joins TRBV6-1 to TRBJ1-1; no definite D call. CDR1 is MNHNS and CDR2 is SASEGT in the germline V gene. V was clipped by 7 bases and J by 10 bases, with 22 bases between them. The CDR3 totals 14 residues. In nucleotides, the CDR3 is TGTGCCAGCAAAGCGGACTCACGAACCGGCCGAGCTTTCTTT. Translated: CASKADSRTGRAFF.

V is TRBV19 and J is TRBJ2-7; D unclear. CDR3 length: 13 residues. From germline, CDR1 is LNHDA and CDR2 SQIVND (reference sequence). V was trimmed by 7 bases and J by 1 base, leaving 11 bases between them. The CDR3: CASNPRGSYEQYF. Here the CDR3 DNA reads TGTGCCAGTAACCCCCGTGGGTCCTACGAGCAGTACTTC.

This clonotype appeared many times. The chain is built from TRBV27 and TRBJ1-3, with D perhaps matching TRBD1 (5 bases). The CDR3 sequence is 15 residues long. V was trimmed by 6 bases and J by 4 bases, leaving 16 bases between them. Germline-derived CDR1 and CDR2 are MNHEY and SMNVEV (reference sequence). CDR3 coding DNA: TGTGCCAGCAGCCGAGTTAGTGGGGCCGGAAACACCATATATTTT. Protein product: CASSRVSGAGNTIYF.

The table lists this clonotype with many counts. The J gene is TRBJ2-7, the V gene TRBV2; D gene ambiguous. The V gene lost 3 bases and the J gene lost 0 bases, with 9 bases spanning the gap. CDR3 length equals 14 residues. Germline V gene data show CDR1 as SNHLY and CDR2 as FYNNEI. This CDR3 reads CASSEQPISYEQYF. The CDR3 coding sequence is TGTGCCAGCAGTGAGCAGCCTATCTCCTACGAGCAGTACTTC.

In this sample, this clonotype turned up many times. V gene TRBV10-3 combines with J gene TRBJ2-3; 12 positions match TRBD2. Germline CDR1 reads ENHRY; CDR2 reads SYGVKD. The ends lost 4 bases at V and 5 bases at J; junction bases unmatched: 4. This CDR3 has 15 amino acids. The CDR3 DNA reads TGTGCCATCAGTGGGGAGACTAGCGGGGGAGATACGCAGTATTTT. This sequence encodes CAISGETSGGDTQYF.

This clonotype was detected ten times or more. The chain couples TRBV13 to TRBJ2-3, with 12 bases aligning to TRBD2. This CDR3 is built from 14 residues. Trimming removed 5 bases from V and 8 bases from J; junction bases left unmatched: 5. In germline, CDR1 is PRHDT, CDR2 FYEKMQ (reference sequence). CDR3 protein: CASSVLAGGGTQYF. The CDR3 DNA follows: TGTGCCAGCAGCGTACTAGCGGGAGGTGGTACGCAGTATTTT.

CDR3 nucleotide sequence: TGTGCCACCAGCAGAGGGACAGGGGGCCAGCGGTCGTTGGACGAGCAGTACTTC. As protein: CATSRGTGGQRSLDEQYF. The chain is built from TRBV15 and TRBJ2-7, with 11 positions matching TRBD1. The CDR3 length is 18 residues. Trimming cost V 1 base and J 5 bases; bases outside gene matches: 13. Germline-derived CDR1 and CDR2 are LNHNV and YYDKDF (reference sequence).

Many counts were recorded for this clonotype. The rearrangement links TRBV20-1 to TRBJ2-3; 10 bases align to TRBD2. CDR1 is DFQATT and CDR2 is SNEGSKA in the germline V gene (reference sequence). The V gene end was trimmed by 1 base and the J gene end by 4 bases; junction bases not matched to a gene: 5. The CDR3 is 15 residues long. CDR3 coding DNA: TGCAGTGCTAGAGTAGCGGGAGGAAAGGCAGATACGCAGTATTTT. It translates to CSARVAGGKADTQYF.

This clonotype appeared many times. The chain couples TRBV28 to TRBJ2-3; D gene unclear. V was cut by 2 bases and J by 0 bases, with 12 bases left in between. This CDR3 is 16 amino acids long. Germline assignment: CDR1 MDHEN and CDR2 SYDVKM. This chain's CDR3 is CASSLDWRRSTDTQYF. Written as DNA, the CDR3 is TGTGCCAGCAGTTTAGACTGGCGGAGAAGCACAGATACGCAGTATTTT.

V gene TRBV7-8 combines with J gene TRBJ1-2; D call uncertain. The CDR3 runs 14 residues. Germline lookup yields CDR1 SGHVS and CDR2 FQNEAQ. V lost 0 bases, J lost 5 bases, and 10 bases lay in between. The CDR3 sequence: CASSLATTIYGYTF. The CDR3 DNA sequence: TGTGCCAGCAGCTTAGCGACAACAATATATGGCTACACCTTC.

This clonotype occurred many times. V gene TRBV6-1 combines with J gene TRBJ1-6; D gene uncertain. The length of the CDR3 is 13 residues. V dropped 8 bases and J dropped 9 bases, with 14 bases sitting between them. Looked up from germline, CDR1 is MNHNS and CDR2 is SASEGT. The CDR3 is CASRTSVSSPLHF. As DNA, the CDR3 is TGTGCCAGCCGGACGTCGGTTAGTTCACCCCTCCACTTT.

This clonotype was found a few times. The rearrangement links TRBV30 to TRBJ2-7; D gene uncertain. Germline loops: CDR1 GTSNPN, CDR2 SVGIG (reference sequence). This CDR3 contains 12 residues. V lost 3 bases to trimming and J lost 3 bases, with 9 bases between them. The CDR3 region is CAWRRIDYEQYF. The CDR3 DNA is TGTGCCTGGAGGCGGATAGACTACGAGCAGTACTTC.

As regards this clonotype: An end of the junction differs from the germline gene, which may be a read error. The V gene is TRBV20-1, the J gene TRBJ1-1; 7 nucleotides line up with TRBD1. CDR1 is DFQATT and CDR2 is SNEGSKA in the germline V gene (reference sequence). This CDR3 is built from 12 residues. CDR3 protein: CSAPSTGIGAEF. DNA of the CDR3: TGCAGTGCACCGTCGACAGGGATAGGGGCAGAGTTT.

This clonotype was recorded at least ten times. The chain has TRBV2 and TRBJ1-5; 7 bases align to TRBD1. After removal of 2 bases from V and 3 bases from J, the junction contained 10 bases not matched to a gene. This CDR3 spans 17 amino acids. Germline V lookup: CDR1 SNHLY, CDR2 FYNNEI. Here the CDR3 DNA reads TGTGCCAGCAGTGAAATCGAACAGGGGAATATCAATCAGCCCCAGCATTTT. Amino acids: CASSEIEQGNINQPQHF. Variable domain in full (rest from reference TRBV2 and TRBJ1-5): EPEVTQTPSHQVTQMGQEVILRCVPISNHLYFYWYRQILGQKVEFLVSFYNNEISEKSEIFDDQFSVERPDGSNFTLKIRSTKLEDSAMYFCASSEIEQGNINQPQHFGDGTRLSIL.

This clonotype turned up a few times. The chain uses TRBV7-8 and TRBJ1-4; maybe TRBD1 (6 bases). CDR3 length: 13 residues. V was clipped by 5 bases and J by 8 bases, with 12 bases between them. Looked up from germline, CDR1 is SGHVS and CDR2 is FQNEAQ. The CDR3 DNA reads as TGTGCCAGCAGCCCCATGGACAGAGAAAAACTGTTTTTT. Its protein is CASSPMDREKLFF.

The sample holds many counts of this clonotype. V usage is TRBV2 and J usage is TRBJ1-5; the D is unclear. The CDR3 covers 12 residues. Trimming cost V 9 bases and J 3 bases, with 9 bases left between them. Germline CDR1 SNHLY, CDR2 FYNNEI. This chain's CDR3 is CASGEPNQPQHF. Here the CDR3 DNA reads TGTGCCAGTGGGGAACCCAATCAGCCCCAGCATTTT.

V usage is TRBV5-1 and J usage is TRBJ2-2, with 14 bases fitting TRBD2. The length of the CDR3 is 18 residues. Germline V gene sequence: CDR1 SGHRS, CDR2 YFSETQ. Trimming took 6 bases from V and 4 from J; bases not matched to a gene: 11. The CDR3 spells CASKLSTSGRASTGELFF. CDR3 DNA: TGCGCCAGCAAACTCTCGACTAGCGGGAGGGCCAGCACCGGGGAGCTGTTTTTT.

In this sample, this clonotype turned up many times. The rearrangement links TRBV28 to TRBJ1-5, with D possibly matching TRBD1 (5 bases). The CDR3 consists of 14 residues. CDR1 is MDHEN, CDR2 SYDVKM, per germline. V was shortened by 7 bases and J by 3 bases, with 13 bases between the two germline ends. CDR3 protein: CASNSRQPNQPQHF. The CDR3 DNA sequence: TGTGCCAGCAACTCAAGACAGCCCAATCAGCCCCAGCATTTT.